Listed below are T cell receptor beta chains from one sample, sequenced in a study of response to subunit inactivated influenza vaccine. TCRdb reprocessed the RT-PCR reads via MiXCR and lists one record per CDR3 protein. The sample records about 520,000 distinct CDR3 sequences, about 25% being singletons. This specimen consisted of CD4+ T cells sorted from PBMCs, obtained around 5 days after vaccination. These receptors were collected from a man aged 45-60 years who received an inactivated influenza vaccine. Both conserved end residues are part of each CDR3. D genes are given only for firm matches. The size entry is marked missing in some rows and otherwise reads once, few, many or a size class.

v_call	j_call	d_call	clone_size	cdr3_length	cdr3_aa	cdr3_nt
TRBV18	TRBJ2-1	NA	NA	16	CASSPLGLAGGNEQFF	TGTGCCAGCTCACCGCTGGGGCTAGCCGGAGGCAATGAGCAGTTCTTC
TRBV28	TRBJ2-5	NA	NA	13	CASSSLGLGTQYF	TGTGCCAGCAGTTCTTTGGGACTGGGGACCCAGTACTTC
TRBV6-1	TRBJ2-7	TRBD1	NA	15	CASRPHGTGSYEQYF	TGTGCCAGCAGACCACATGGGACAGGCTCCTACGAGCAGTACTTC
TRBV7-2	TRBJ2-3	NA	few	13	CASSLPATDTQYF	TGTGCCAGCAGCTTACCCGCGACAGATACGCAGTATTTT
TRBV20-1	TRBJ1-2	NA	few	13	CSAADPTNYGYTF	TGCAGTGCTGCGGACCCCACTAACTATGGCTACACCTTC
TRBV20-1	TRBJ2-2	NA	NA	12	CSASRQTGELFF	TGCAGTGCTTCTAGACAGACCGGGGAGCTGTTTTTT
TRBV5-1	TRBJ2-7	TRBD1	few	15	CASSLQQGGPYEQYF	TGCGCCAGCAGCTTGCAACAGGGGGGCCCCTACGAGCAGTACTTC
TRBV5-1	TRBJ2-2	NA	few	15	CASSSTAPNTGELFF	TGCGCCAGCAGCTCGACAGCCCCGAACACCGGGGAGCTGTTTTTT
TRBV10-3	TRBJ2-7	NA	few	17	CAISESTLGSPTYEQYF	TGTGCCATCAGTGAGTCGACTCTGGGCAGCCCCACCTACGAGCAGTACTTC
TRBV9	TRBJ2-5	NA	NA	15	CASSVGFGAQETQYF	TGTGCCAGCAGCGTAGGATTTGGGGCCCAAGAGACCCAGTACTTC